This T cell receptor (beta chain) was captured by sequencing in a study of blood T cell repertoires in COVID-19. The wider study: In each case, the material was cDNA or gDNA derived from T cells, B-cell-depleted T cells, or PBMCs.

Measured with immunoSEQ multiplex PCR; TCRdb has only the in-frame clones, and not every one. The sample includes around 90,000 clones, around 90% seen only once; the top ten take 15%. CDR1 is LNHDA and CDR2 is SQIVND in the germline V gene (reference sequence). The CDR3 has 18 residues. The V and J ends lost 4 bases and 4 bases, in that order; junction bases with no gene match: 17. The table lists this clone with a count of one. V usage is TRBV19 and J usage is TRBJ1-1; TRBD1 agrees at 8 bases. The clonotype was recovered from a male donor with acute or convalescent COVID-19. Material for sequencing was peripheral blood. The CDR3 nucleotides are TGTGCCAGTAGTACCACTTGGACAGGGACGAGTTTTGCCACTGAAGCTTTCTTT. The encoded protein is CASSTTWTGTSFATEAFF.